Each of the 18 T cell receptor beta chains below was sequenced from the same sample in a study of cytomegalovirus exposure and HLA in healthy donors. The PCR ran on 60 Vbeta and 13 Jbeta primers. Using immunoSEQ multiplex PCR, the repertoire was profiled, and TCRdb retains in-frame clones only, with some absent. The data hold about 82,000 clones, with roughly 80% observed a single time. The specimen sequenced was PBMCs. These receptors originate from a man in his fifties or sixties in good health and CMV-seronegative.

This chain connects TRBV14 to TRBJ1-3; the D is unclear. CDR1 is SGHDN, CDR2 FVKESK, per germline. The CDR3 runs 12 residues. V was clipped by 5 bases and J by 3 bases, with 5 bases between them. The CDR3 DNA follows: TGTGCCAGCAGCGGGAGTGGAAACACCATATATTTT. Amino acids: CASSGSGNTIYF. The full variable domain, completed using reference TRBV14 and TRBJ1-3, is EAGVTQFPSHSVIEKGQTVTLRCDPISGHDNLYWYRRVMGKEIKFLLHFVKESKQDESGMPNNRFLAERTGGTYSTLKVQPAELEDSGVYFCASSGSGNTIYFGEGSWLTVV.

This clone showed up just once. This chain connects TRBV6-1 to TRBJ1-1; D uncertain. CDR3 length equals 12 residues. V shed 5 bases and J shed 4 bases, with 8 bases lying between them. Per the germline V gene, CDR1 is MNHNS and CDR2 is SASEGT. CDR3 in DNA: TGTGCCAGCAGTCGACACGGCACTGAAGCTTTCTTT. Protein product: CASSRHGTEAFF.

This clone was recorded only once. The chain has TRBV2 and TRBJ1-1; D might be TRBD1 (5 bases). This CDR3 is built from 12 residues. Deletions cut 7 bases from V and 10 bases from J, with 16 bases between. Germline assignment: CDR1 SNHLY and CDR2 FYNNEI. The CDR3 DNA reads as TGTGCCAGCAATCGGGCAGGGCTTGGAGCTTTCTTT. Amino acid sequence: CASNRAGLGAFF.

This chain connects TRBV6-6 to TRBJ2-7; TRBD1 agrees at 7 bases. The CDR3 is 14 residues long. V shed 4 bases, J shed 2 bases, and the junction held 5 bases outside the gene matches. Germline CDR1 MNHNY, CDR2 SVGAGI (reference sequence). The CDR3 sequence: CASSWDSPAYEQYF. CDR3 DNA sequence: TGTGCCAGCAGTTGGGACAGCCCCGCCTACGAGCAGTACTTC.

The chain recombines TRBV28 with TRBJ2-7, with a tentative D call TRBD1 (7 bases). The germline V gene has CDR1 MDHEN and CDR2 SYDVKM. V lost 5 bases, J lost 1 base, and 12 bases lay in between. This CDR3 spans 14 amino acids. The chain's CDR3 is CASSGGTVSYEQYF. In DNA, the CDR3 is TGTGCCAGCAGTGGGGGGACAGTTTCCTACGAGCAGTACTTC.

The gene calls are TRBV28 and TRBJ2-4; the D is unclear. Germline V gene data show CDR1 as MDHEN and CDR2 as SYDVKM. This CDR3 has 11 residues. V dropped 5 bases and J dropped 11 bases, with 10 bases sitting between them. The CDR3 DNA reads as TGTGCCAGCAGTGACGGTGGGCTTCAGTACTTC. It encodes CASSDGGLQYF.

This chain connects TRBV27 to TRBJ2-1; 7 positions agree with TRBD2. The junction had 10 bases not matched to a gene; V was cut back by 8 bases and J by 6 bases. Per germline, CDR1 MNHEY and CDR2 SMNVEV (reference sequence). The CDR3 loop spans 14 amino acids. For the CDR3, the DNA is TGTGCCAGCTCTCCGGGACTAACTTTCAATGAGCAGTTCTTC. Its protein product is CASSPGLTFNEQFF.

The chain links TRBV19 to TRBJ1-2; 7 nucleotides align to TRBD1. The ends lost 5 bases at V and 3 bases at J; junction bases unmatched: 9. This CDR3 is built from 15 residues. CDR1 and CDR2 from the germline V gene are LNHDA and SQIVND (reference sequence). CDR3 nucleotide sequence: TGTGCCAGTAGTCCTAATCCCGGGACAGACTATGGCTACACCTTC. It translates to CASSPNPGTDYGYTF.

This clone was seen only a few times. The rearrangement uses TRBV7-2 and TRBJ1-6, with D possibly TRBD1 on 6 matching bases. Germline CDR1 SGHTA, CDR2 FQGNSA. V gave up 2 bases and J gave up 9 bases, with 14 bases separating them. This CDR3 comprises 15 residues. The CDR3 spells CASSLLGAGASPLHF. CDR3 coding DNA: TGTGCCAGCAGCTTATTAGGTGCAGGGGCTTCACCCCTCCACTTT.

This clone was counted once. The rearrangement links TRBV7-9 to TRBJ1-2; D gene unclear. With 0 bases removed from V and 6 bases from J, the gap between germline ends came to 11 bases. Per germline, CDR1 SEHNR and CDR2 FQNEAQ (reference sequence). This CDR3 region has 14 residues. The CDR3 protein is CASSLAGVSNGYTF. In DNA, the CDR3 is TGTGCCAGCAGCTTAGCCGGGGTCAGCAATGGCTACACCTTC.

This chain links TRBV19 with TRBJ1-5, with 7 bases identical to TRBD1. Germline V gives CDR1 LNHDA, CDR2 SQIVND (reference sequence). V trimming: 10 bases; J trimming: 5 bases; junction bases outside the gene matches: 11. This CDR3 region has 14 residues. The CDR3 nucleotides are TGTGCCACTTCGGACAGGAGAGGTTATCAGCCCCAGCATTTT. Translation: CATSDRRGYQPQHF. Full variable domain (rest looked up from reference TRBV19 and TRBJ1-5): DGGITQSPKYLFRKEGQNVTLSCEQNLNHDAMYWYRQDPGQGLRLIYYSQIVNDFQKGDIAEGYSVSREKKESFPLTVTSAQKNPTAFYLCATSDRRGYQPQHFGDGTRLSIL.

The chain has TRBV11-2 and TRBJ2-5; a weak D match, TRBD2 (7 bases). Germline lookup yields CDR1 SGHAT and CDR2 FQNNGV. V lost 4 bases and J lost 11, with 14 bases in between. The CDR3 length is 12 residues. The CDR3 loop is CASSSQGGEQYF. The CDR3, as DNA: TGTGCCAGCAGCTCCCAAGGGGGGGAGCAGTACTTC.

V usage is TRBV12-5 and J usage is TRBJ2-1; the D is unclear. V was shortened by 0 bases and J by 8 bases, with 17 bases between the two germline ends. The CDR3 sequence is 16 residues long. Germline V gives CDR1 LGHNT, CDR2 FRNRAP. CDR3 amino acids: CASGLVTLLEVDEQFF. The CDR3 DNA sequence: TGTGCTAGTGGTTTGGTAACCCTTTTAGAAGTCGATGAGCAGTTCTTC.

The J gene is TRBJ2-5, the V gene TRBV5-1; D is possibly TRBD2 (6 bases). The length of the CDR3 is 14 residues. Trimming took 1 base from V and 2 from J, leaving 9 bases between them. The germline V gene encodes CDR1 SGHRS and CDR2 YFSETQ. The DNA of the CDR3 is TGCGCCAGCAGCTTGTCGGGAGAACAAGAGACCCAGTACTTC. Protein product: CASSLSGEQETQYF.

The chain carries TRBV19 and TRBJ2-1, with 11 bases matching TRBD2. The CDR3 length is 14 residues. Germline CDR1 LNHDA, CDR2 SQIVND (reference sequence). Trimming at V came to 4 bases and at J to 9 bases, leaving 5 bases not matched to a gene. This CDR3 is CASSSASGGSEQFF. CDR3 in DNA: TGTGCCAGTAGTAGCGCTAGCGGGGGGAGTGAGCAGTTCTTC. The full variable domain, its missing parts supplied by reference TRBV19 and TRBJ2-1, is DGGITQSPKYLFRKEGQNVTLSCEQNLNHDAMYWYRQDPGQGLRLIYYSQIVNDFQKGDIAEGYSVSREKKESFPLTVTSAQKNPTAFYLCASSSASGGSEQFFGPGTRLTVL.

V usage is TRBV28 and J usage is TRBJ2-7; D gene uncertain. The V gene's germline CDR1 is MDHEN and CDR2 SYDVKM. This CDR3 has 13 residues. V gave up 5 bases and J gave up 3 bases, with 11 bases separating them. Here the CDR3 DNA reads TGTGCCAGCAGTACCCCTGACAACTACGAGCAGTACTTC. Translated, it gives CASSTPDNYEQYF.

The chain carries TRBV9 and TRBJ2-2; 7 nucleotides align to TRBD1. Germline CDR1 reads SGDLS; CDR2 reads YYNGEE. The CDR3 is 16 residues long. With V trimmed by 0 bases and J by 6 bases, 8 bases remained unmatched. Written as DNA, the CDR3 is TGTGCCAGCAGCGTAGAGTTAAGGGGGCGGGCCGGGGAGCTGTTTTTT. It yields the protein CASSVELRGRAGELFF.

The genes are TRBV9 and TRBJ1-4, with TRBD1 matching 8 bases. Per the germline V gene, CDR1 is SGDLS and CDR2 is YYNGEE. The V segment lost 4 bases and the J segment 6 bases; nucleotides outside the gene matches: 11. The CDR3 has 16 residues. The CDR3 DNA is TGTGCCAGCAGCCCCCATCAAGGACAGGGAGATGAAAAACTGTTTTTT. Residues: CASSPHQGQGDEKLFF.